Only one count was recorded for the clone carrying this TCR beta chain. The record originates from a study of OX40 agonist ivuxolimab in advanced cancers. Clones were read by immunoSEQ multiplex PCR, and TCRdb kept only the in-frame ones, dropping some. In the table there are about 53,000 clones, around nine tenths of which are singletons. Trimming stripped 2 bases from V and 2 bases from J, with 12 bases between. Germline V gene sequence: CDR1 MNHNS, CDR2 SASEGT. The CDR3 consists of 15 residues. The clonotype was recovered from an adult with an advanced solid tumor such as melanoma, head and neck, liver or kidney cancer. The chain carries TRBV6-1 and TRBJ1-2; D is uncertain. The sample consisted of CD4+ or CD8+ T cells sorted from blood, taken in a trial of the OX40 agonist ivuxolimab. CDR3 in amino acids: CASSERPGRNYGYTF. CDR3 DNA sequence: TGTGCCAGCAGTGAAAGGCCTGGCAGAAACTATGGCTACACCTTC.